This T cell receptor beta chain came from a study of cytomegalovirus exposure and HLA in healthy donors. Study-wide findings and caveats: Segments of the TCR beta V type were, in most cases, productive about 87% or about 30% of the time in an earlier analysis. Most observed TCR sequences were rare, whereas some public TCRs were detected in many donors.

Regarding this clone: The antigen is undetermined.

Researchers ran the PCR with 60 Vbeta and 13 Jbeta primers. TCRdb keeps only in-frame clones here, not all; method: immunoSEQ multiplex PCR. The repertoire holds 120,000 to 150,000 clones, less than 65% seen once, with 2.5% to 3.5% in the top ten. The germline gives CDR1 SGHRS, CDR2 YFSETQ. Trimming took off 7 bases at V and 4 bases at J, with 15 bases between the two ends. There are 14 residues in the CDR3. This TCR derives from a woman in her 30s in good health and CMV-seropositive. The chain joins TRBV5-1 to TRBJ2-1, with D possibly matching TRBD1 (5 bases). The sequenced sample consisted of PBMCs. The CDR3 bases are TGCGCCAGCGGTGACAGACCCCCTTACAATGAGCAGTTCTTC. This sequence encodes CASGDRPPYNEQFF.